This record concerns one T cell receptor beta chain sequence. Its antigen is still unknown. This sample was included in a study of CD8+ T cells in alopecia areata. cDNA serving as the sequencing template came from extracted, reverse transcribed RNA. Sequencing used immunoSEQ multiplex PCR; TCRdb keeps in-frame clones, though not all of them. The sample has about 110,000 clones; approximately 60% are singletons. Germline values: CDR1 SNHLY, CDR2 FYNNEI. The CDR3 is made up of 18 amino acids. The V and J ends lost 4 bases and 4 bases, in that order; junction bases with no gene match: 16. Cell sorting was applied to PBMCs, and CD4+ and CD8+ T cells were collected. General study findings and limits: Alopecia totalis/universalis scalp especially showed more expanded CD8+ clones than normal scalp. The study also sequences resident alphabeta T cells of normal skin in scalp samples. It was less clear whether patients shared TCRs than it was in mice, possibly because of HLA.

The TCR sequence derives from a human donor in good health. This chain connects TRBV2 to TRBJ2-5, with 9 bases matching TRBD2. Sequenced sample: CD8+ T cells sorted from blood. CDR3 DNA sequence: TGTGCCAGCAGTGTTCACGTTTGGACTAGCGCGTTTCGAGAGACCCAGTACTTC. Its translation: CASSVHVWTSAFRETQYF.